The rows below give T cell receptor beta chains drawn from one sample of a study of a mutant IDH1 vaccine in newly diagnosed glioma. The protocol was immunoSEQ multiplex PCR, while the TCRdb copy is restricted to in-frame clones and leaves out a portion. The sample has about 56,000 clones, around 90% seen once; the top ten hold about 4.2%. The antigens for these receptors are not known. Material: PBMCs, obtained from a glioma patient whose treatment included an IDH1 peptide vaccine. Source of these receptors: a woman aged 40 to 55 with glioma. Each CDR3 is given with its conserved first and last residue. The D gene is left open where the match is weak. Clone size is given for some rows only: seen once, a few or many times, or a class if the clone is expanded.

cdr3_nt,cdr3_aa,d_call,j_call,clone_size,v_call,cdr3_length
TGTGCCAGCAGTGAGATTGAGACCCAGTACTTC,CASSEIETQYF,NA,TRBJ2-5,NA,TRBV2,11
TGTGCCAGCAGCTCCTACAGGGGGCGAGGCGGGGAGCTGTTTTTT,CASSSYRGRGGELFF,TRBD1,TRBJ2-2,once,TRBV7-6,15
TGTGCCAGCAGCTTATATGGGGCCGCGGGACAGGGAAGCACTGAAGCTTTCTTT,CASSLYGAAGQGSTEAFF,TRBD1,TRBJ1-1,NA,TRBV11-2,18
TGTGCCAGCAGTGATACAGGGTTAAGCTCCTACAATGAGCAGTTCTTC,CASSDTGLSSYNEQFF,NA,TRBJ2-1,NA,TRBV6-1,16
TGTGCCAGCAGCTTATGGGTGGACACTGAAGCTTTCTTT,CASSLWVDTEAFF,NA,TRBJ1-1,NA,TRBV7-2,13
TGCAGCGTTGGTCAGGTGCAAGATGGCTACACCTTC,CSVGQVQDGYTF,NA,TRBJ1-2,NA,TRBV29-1,12
TGTGCCAGCAGTTACCGGTCCACAGGGGAATACGAGCAGTACTTC,CASSYRSTGEYEQYF,TRBD1,TRBJ2-7,NA,TRBV6-5,15
TGTGCCAGCAGTGAAGCCCGACGAACCTATCCCCTCCACTTT,CASSEARRTYPLHF,NA,TRBJ1-6,medium-sized,TRBV2,14
TGTGCCAGCAGTGGGGCTCCAACCAAGGTAACTGAAGCTTTCTTT,CASSGAPTKVTEAFF,NA,TRBJ1-1,NA,TRBV5-6,15
TGTGCCAGCAGCTTGGGGGGTCCGGACGGCAATCAGCCCCAGCATTTT,CASSLGGPDGNQPQHF,NA,TRBJ1-5,NA,TRBV5-5,16
TGTGCCAGCACCGAGATGGGGGGGTTCTATGGCTACACCTTC,CASTEMGGFYGYTF,NA,TRBJ1-2,NA,TRBV7-2,14
TGTGCCACTCGGAGGGGAGGTTCTGGGGCCAACGTCCTGACTTTC,CATRRGGSGANVLTF,NA,TRBJ2-6,NA,TRBV19,15
TGTGCCAGCAGCTTAGCTATTAATTCACCCCTCCACTTT,CASSLAINSPLHF,NA,TRBJ1-6,NA,TRBV7-9,13
TGTGCCATCAGTGGTATTACAGGGACTAGGAGGGCAGATACGCAGTATTTT,CAISGITGTRRADTQYF,TRBD2,TRBJ2-3,NA,TRBV10-3,17
TGTGCCAGCAACCTAGACAGGTCTGGAAACACCATATATTTT,CASNLDRSGNTIYF,NA,TRBJ1-3,NA,TRBV6-1,14
TGTGCCAGCATTGGGAGAGGAGGGAGCACTGAAGCTTTCTTT,CASIGRGGSTEAFF,NA,TRBJ1-1,NA,TRBV6-5,14
TGCGCCAGCAGCTCCCCCGATGGGGCGGGCTACGAGCAGTACTTC,CASSSPDGAGYEQYF,NA,TRBJ2-7,NA,TRBV5-1,15
TGTGCCAGCTCACCAGGGGCACAGGGCGCCAATCAGCCCCAGCATTTT,CASSPGAQGANQPQHF,NA,TRBJ1-5,NA,TRBV18,16
TGTGCCAGTAGTATACAGGGGTCCGGTGGCTACACCTTC,CASSIQGSGGYTF,NA,TRBJ1-2,NA,TRBV19,13
TGCGCCAGCAGCCAAGGCTCGTTTGGGACTCCCAACACTGAAGCTTTCTTT,CASSQGSFGTPNTEAFF,NA,TRBJ1-1,NA,TRBV4-1,17
TGTGCCAGCAGCGCATCTTCCCGGGAGAACACTGAAGCTTTCTTT,CASSASSRENTEAFF,NA,TRBJ1-1,NA,TRBV9,15
TGTGCCACCGACGCGGGAGGGGATACAGATACGCAGTATTTT,CATDAGGDTDTQYF,TRBD2,TRBJ2-3,NA,TRBV15,14
TGTGCCAGCAGCTTAAGCCCCCCACAAAACACCGGGGAGCTGTTTTTT,CASSLSPPQNTGELFF,NA,TRBJ2-2,NA,TRBV7-6,16
TGTGCCAGCAGTAGGGGGACAGGGGATCAGCCCCAGCATTTT,CASSRGTGDQPQHF,TRBD1,TRBJ1-5,NA,TRBV27,14
TGTGCCAGTAGAGGGGATTGGGACAGGGGAAGCAATCAGCCCCAGCATTTT,CASRGDWDRGSNQPQHF,TRBD1,TRBJ1-5,NA,TRBV19,17
TGCGCCAGCAGCCCACACAGGGGGGAGTACGATGGCTACACCTTC,CASSPHRGEYDGYTF,TRBD1,TRBJ1-2,NA,TRBV4-3,15
TGTGCCAGCAGTCCACCACAGGGCTACTATGGCTACACCTTC,CASSPPQGYYGYTF,NA,TRBJ1-2,NA,TRBV6-1,14
TGTGCCAGCAGTGAGACGGGAGGCCTAATAAACGAGCAGTACTTC,CASSETGGLINEQYF,TRBD2,TRBJ2-7,NA,TRBV6-1,15
TGTGCCAGCAGCAAAATAGTGCGGACAGGGAGGGCAAACACCATATATTTT,CASSKIVRTGRANTIYF,TRBD1,TRBJ1-3,NA,TRBV7-8,17
TGCAGTGCCTCCAGCGGGTACGAGCAGTACTTC,CSASSGYEQYF,NA,TRBJ2-7,NA,TRBV20-1,11
TGTGCCAGCAAAAGTCCCATTTATGGCTACACCTTC,CASKSPIYGYTF,NA,TRBJ1-2,medium-sized,TRBV27,12
TGTGCCAGCGGTGTGACGCCGGTTGGGGTAGCGAACACCGGGGAGCTGTTTTTT,CASGVTPVGVANTGELFF,NA,TRBJ2-2,NA,TRBV2,18
TGCGCCAGCAGCCAAAGCCCGATTCACTTCCGGGACAGGGTGCGGACTGAAGCTTTCTTT,CASSQSPIHFRDRVRTEAFF,TRBD1,TRBJ1-1,NA,TRBV4-1,20
TGTGCCAGCAGCCCGACGACAGGGGCGGGCTATGGCTACACCTTC,CASSPTTGAGYGYTF,TRBD1,TRBJ1-2,NA,TRBV7-9,15
TGTGCCAGCCTACCGCGGGCGCGGGCTTCGAACACTGAAGCTTTCTTT,CASLPRARASNTEAFF,NA,TRBJ1-1,NA,TRBV19,16
TGTGCCAGCAGTGATAGGGGAACTGAAGCTTTCTTT,CASSDRGTEAFF,NA,TRBJ1-1,NA,TRBV2,12
TGTGCCAGCAGCCAAGATCAGTGGGGGGGGTGGGGCACAGATACGCAGTATTTT,CASSQDQWGGWGTDTQYF,TRBD2,TRBJ2-3,NA,TRBV4-2,18
TGTGCCAGCAGCCCCGTGGAAGTCAATCAGCCCCAGCATTTT,CASSPVEVNQPQHF,NA,TRBJ1-5,NA,TRBV7-8,14
TGTGCCAGCAGTGAAAAGAGACAGTATAATTCACCCCTCCACTTT,CASSEKRQYNSPLHF,NA,TRBJ1-6,once,TRBV2,15
TGTGCCAGCAGCGCGCGGACTAGCGGCGAGCAGTACTTC,CASSARTSGEQYF,TRBD2,TRBJ2-7,NA,TRBV28,13
TGCGCCAGCAGCCAAGATCTGGGCGTGAACACTGAAGCTTTCTTT,CASSQDLGVNTEAFF,NA,TRBJ1-1,NA,TRBV4-3,15
TGTGCCAGCAGCGGGGCCCTGGGAAACATTCAGTACTTC,CASSGALGNIQYF,NA,TRBJ2-4,once,TRBV5-4,13
TGTGCCAGCAGCTTAGCGGGGAGGTTGGTGATGAATCAGCCCCAGCATTTT,CASSLAGRLVMNQPQHF,NA,TRBJ1-5,few,TRBV7-2,17
TGCGCCAGCAGCGCCAGGGATCCTCCCTACGAGCAGTACTTC,CASSARDPPYEQYF,NA,TRBJ2-7,NA,TRBV5-1,14
TGTGCCAGCAGCCCCACAGGGGGCGGTGGGGACACAGATACGCAGTATTTT,CASSPTGGGGDTDTQYF,TRBD1,TRBJ2-3,NA,TRBV7-3,17
TGTGCCAGCACCCCTCGCCTCGGCGTTTACAATGAGCAGTTCTTC,CASTPRLGVYNEQFF,NA,TRBJ2-1,once,TRBV5-4,15
TGCGCCAGCAGTGAGTTTGGAGACACTGAAGCTTTCTTT,CASSEFGDTEAFF,NA,TRBJ1-1,once,TRBV10-1,13
TGCGCCAGCAGCACCCCTGGGACGGGGGGGGATCCTGAGCAGTTCTTC,CASSTPGTGGDPEQFF,TRBD2,TRBJ2-1,NA,TRBV4-1,16